This T cell receptor (beta chain) was retrieved from a study of T cell repertoires in cytomegalovirus infection. Turning to the study itself: Public TCR beta signatures provided an indication of both CMV infection and a matching HLA type. Whole-study findings and limits: HLA-C-restricted CMV-specific TCR beta clonotypes were dominant in the ex vivo response. There were carriers of CMV plus the relevant HLA, and cumulative public TCR beta family frequency identified them.

There are a few counts of this clonotype. What it binds is unknown. TCRdb itself ran the reads through MiXCR, one entry per CDR3 protein. The repertoire holds about 680,000 distinct CDR3 sequences, 24% seen once, with under 8.5% in the top ten. Germline loops: CDR1 SGHRS, CDR2 YFSETQ. The CDR3 consists of 20 residues. Trimming at V came to 3 bases and at J to 0 bases, leaving 12 bases not matched to a gene. Source material: CD8+ T cells from PBMCs. This sequence was found in a human donor in good health (CMV status not recorded). Some clones in this sample may be carry-over from other donors' samples. V is TRBV5-1 and J is TRBJ2-4; 13 positions agree with TRBD2. The CDR3 coding sequence is TGCGCCAGCAGCTCCACCCGGACTAGCGGGGGCCGTCTAGCCAAAAACATTCAGTACTTC. Its translation: CASSSTRTSGGRLAKNIQYF.